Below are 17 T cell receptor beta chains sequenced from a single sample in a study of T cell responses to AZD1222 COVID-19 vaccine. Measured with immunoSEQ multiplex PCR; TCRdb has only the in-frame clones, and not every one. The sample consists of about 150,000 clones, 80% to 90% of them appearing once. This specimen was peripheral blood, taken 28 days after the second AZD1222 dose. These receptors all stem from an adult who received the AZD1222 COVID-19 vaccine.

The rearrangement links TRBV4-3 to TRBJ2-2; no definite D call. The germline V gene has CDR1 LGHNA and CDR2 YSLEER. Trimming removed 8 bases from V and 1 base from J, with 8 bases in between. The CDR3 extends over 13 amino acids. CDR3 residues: CASGRMNTGELFF. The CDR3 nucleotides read TGCGCCAGCGGGCGGATGAACACCGGGGAGCTGTTTTTT.

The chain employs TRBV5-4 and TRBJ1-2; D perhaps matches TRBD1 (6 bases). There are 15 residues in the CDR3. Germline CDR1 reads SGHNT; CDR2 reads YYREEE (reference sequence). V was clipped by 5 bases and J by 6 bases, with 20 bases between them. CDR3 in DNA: TGTGCCAGCAGTCCCACACCCCACAGGGTGGATGGCTACACCTTC. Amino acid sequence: CASSPTPHRVDGYTF.

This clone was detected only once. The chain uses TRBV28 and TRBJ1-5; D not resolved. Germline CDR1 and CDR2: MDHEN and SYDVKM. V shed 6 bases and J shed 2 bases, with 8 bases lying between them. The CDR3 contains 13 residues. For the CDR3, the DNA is TGTGCCAGCAGATTCCAGGGCAATCAGCCCCAGCATTTT. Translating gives CASRFQGNQPQHF.

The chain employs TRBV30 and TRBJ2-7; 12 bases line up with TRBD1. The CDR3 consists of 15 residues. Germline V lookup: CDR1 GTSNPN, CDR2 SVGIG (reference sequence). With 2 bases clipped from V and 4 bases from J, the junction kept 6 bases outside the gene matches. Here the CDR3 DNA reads TGTGCCTGGAGTCCCGGGACAGGGGGCCCATACGAGCAGTACTTC. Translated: CAWSPGTGGPYEQYF.

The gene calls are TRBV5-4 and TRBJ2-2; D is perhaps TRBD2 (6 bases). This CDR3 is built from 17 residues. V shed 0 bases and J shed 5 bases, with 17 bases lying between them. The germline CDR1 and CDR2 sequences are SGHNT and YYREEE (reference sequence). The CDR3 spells CASSLAMAGYYTGELFF. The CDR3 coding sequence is TGTGCCAGCAGCTTGGCTATGGCGGGATATTATACCGGGGAGCTGTTTTTT.

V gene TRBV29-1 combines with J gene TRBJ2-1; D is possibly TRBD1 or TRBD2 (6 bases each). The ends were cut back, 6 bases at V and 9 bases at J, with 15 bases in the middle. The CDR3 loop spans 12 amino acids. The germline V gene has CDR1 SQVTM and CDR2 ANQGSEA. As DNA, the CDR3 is TGCAGCGTGTTGGGGGGCTACTCTGAGCAGTTCTTC. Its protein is CSVLGGYSEQFF.

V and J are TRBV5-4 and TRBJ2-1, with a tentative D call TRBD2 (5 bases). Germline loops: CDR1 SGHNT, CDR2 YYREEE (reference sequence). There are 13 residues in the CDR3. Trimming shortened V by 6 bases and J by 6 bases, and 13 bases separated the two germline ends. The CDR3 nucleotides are TGTGCCAGCACCAAAGCGGACTCCAATGAGCAGTTCTTC. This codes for CASTKADSNEQFF.

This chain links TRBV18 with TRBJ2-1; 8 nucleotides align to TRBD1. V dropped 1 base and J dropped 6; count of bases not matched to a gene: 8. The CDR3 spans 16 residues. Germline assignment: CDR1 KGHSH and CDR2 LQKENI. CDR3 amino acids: CASSPLGTGGFNEQFF. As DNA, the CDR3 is TGTGCCAGCTCACCACTTGGGACAGGAGGGTTCAATGAGCAGTTCTTC.

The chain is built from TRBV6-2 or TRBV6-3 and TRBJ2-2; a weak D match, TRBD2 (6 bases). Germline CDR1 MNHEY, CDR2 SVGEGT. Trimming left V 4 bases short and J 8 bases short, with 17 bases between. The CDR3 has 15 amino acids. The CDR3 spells CASSSSGTPGGELFF. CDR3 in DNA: TGTGCCAGCAGTTCCAGTGGGACTCCCGGGGGGGAGCTGTTTTTT.

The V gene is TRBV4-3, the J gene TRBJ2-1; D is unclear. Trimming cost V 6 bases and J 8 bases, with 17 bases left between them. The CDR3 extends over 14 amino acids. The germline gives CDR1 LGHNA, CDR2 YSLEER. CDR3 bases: TGCGCCAGCAGTCAGGTCAGATTTCAGGATGAGCAGTTCTTC. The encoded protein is CASSQVRFQDEQFF.

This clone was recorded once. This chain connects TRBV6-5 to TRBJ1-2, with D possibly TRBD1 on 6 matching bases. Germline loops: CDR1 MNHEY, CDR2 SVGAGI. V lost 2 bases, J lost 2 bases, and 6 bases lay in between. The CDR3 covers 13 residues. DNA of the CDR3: TGTGCCAGCAGTTACACAGGGAACTATGGCTACACCTTC. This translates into CASSYTGNYGYTF.

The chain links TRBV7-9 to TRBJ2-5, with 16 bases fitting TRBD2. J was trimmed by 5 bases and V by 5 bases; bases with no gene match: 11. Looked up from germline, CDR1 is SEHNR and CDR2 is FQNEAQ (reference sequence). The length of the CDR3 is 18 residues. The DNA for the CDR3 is TGTGCCAGCAGCCCGACCGGGACTAGCGGGAGGGCCAGGGAGACCCAGTACTTC. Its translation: CASSPTGTSGRARETQYF.

The CDR3 here is CASQPMSLGTYNSPLHF. In DNA, the CDR3 is TGTGCCAGCCAGCCTATGTCCCTGGGGACCTATAATTCACCCCTCCACTTT. The chain couples TRBV28 to TRBJ1-6; D gene ambiguous. CDR1 and CDR2 (germline): MDHEN, SYDVKM. The CDR3 has 17 amino acids. V was clipped by 8 bases and J by 2 bases, with 19 bases between them.

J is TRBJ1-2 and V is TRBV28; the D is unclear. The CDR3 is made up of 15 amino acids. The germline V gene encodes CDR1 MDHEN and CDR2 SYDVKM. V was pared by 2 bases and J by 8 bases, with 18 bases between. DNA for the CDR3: TGTGCCAGCAGTTTAGTCCCGGGGTGGTCGAGAGGCTACACCTTC. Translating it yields CASSLVPGWSRGYTF.

The CDR3 loop is CASSYSQGRELFF. In DNA form, the CDR3 reads TGTGCCAGCAGTTACTCTCAGGGGAGGGAACTGTTTTTT. The chain joins TRBV6-5 to TRBJ1-4; weak D call: TRBD1 (6 bases). V lost 0 bases and J 12 bases, leaving 11 bases between the germline ends. This CDR3 is built from 13 residues. The V gene's germline CDR1 is MNHEY and CDR2 SVGAGI.

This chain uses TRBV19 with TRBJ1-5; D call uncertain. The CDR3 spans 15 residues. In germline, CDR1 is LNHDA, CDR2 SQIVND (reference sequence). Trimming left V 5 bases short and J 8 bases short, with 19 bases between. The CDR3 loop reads CASSVSGKSSKPQHF. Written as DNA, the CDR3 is TGTGCCAGTAGTGTTTCCGGGAAGTCGTCAAAGCCCCAGCATTTT.

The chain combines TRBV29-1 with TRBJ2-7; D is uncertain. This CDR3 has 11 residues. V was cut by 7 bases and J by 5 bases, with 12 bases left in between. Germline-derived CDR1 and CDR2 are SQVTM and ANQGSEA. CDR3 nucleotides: TGCAGCGGGGTGGGTTCGGACGAGCAGTACTTC. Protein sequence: CSGVGSDEQYF.